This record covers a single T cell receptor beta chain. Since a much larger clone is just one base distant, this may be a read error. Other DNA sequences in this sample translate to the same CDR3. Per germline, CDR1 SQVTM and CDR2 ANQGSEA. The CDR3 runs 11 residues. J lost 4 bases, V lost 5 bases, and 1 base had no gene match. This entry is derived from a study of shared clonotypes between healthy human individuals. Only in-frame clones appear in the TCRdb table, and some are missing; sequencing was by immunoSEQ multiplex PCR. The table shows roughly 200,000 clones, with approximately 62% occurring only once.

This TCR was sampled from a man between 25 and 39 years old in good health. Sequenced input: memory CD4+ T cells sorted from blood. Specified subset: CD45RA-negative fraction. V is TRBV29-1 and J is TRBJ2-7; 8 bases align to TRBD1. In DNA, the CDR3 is TGCAGCGTTAGGACAGGGTACGAGCAGTACTTC. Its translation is CSVRTGYEQYF.